The 32 T cell receptor beta chains presented below share a single source sample, sequenced in a study of cytomegalovirus exposure and HLA in healthy donors. Vbeta (60) and Jbeta (13) primers were used in the PCR. Only in-frame clones appear in the TCRdb table, and some are missing; sequencing was by immunoSEQ multiplex PCR. The sample shows nearly 300,000 clones, roughly 88% of them seen only once. Sequenced input: PBMCs. These receptors originate from a man aged 35 to 55 in good health and CMV-seropositive.

The J gene is TRBJ1-4, the V gene TRBV7-6, with TRBD1 as a possible D gene (6 bases). Deletions cut 0 bases from V and 8 bases from J, with 19 bases between. The CDR3 spans 17 residues. CDR1 SGHVS and CDR2 FNYEAQ come from the germline V gene. Here the CDR3 DNA reads TGTGCCAGCAGCTTAGCTGGGGGGGCCAGAATCAGAGAAAAACTGTTTTTT. It specifies CASSLAGGARIREKLFF.

Comment on this clone: A junction boundary mismatches the germline segment, possibly from a read error. CDR3 sequence: CNVEGRQGNTEAFF. CDR3 DNA: TGCAACGTTGAAGGCCGACAGGGGAACACTGAAGCTTTCTTT. The chain recombines TRBV29-1 with TRBJ1-1, with 7 nucleotides matching TRBD1. The CDR3 length is 14 residues. Germline CDR1 and CDR2: SQVTM and ANQGSEA.

The sample holds one count of this clone. This sequence joins TRBV28 and TRBJ2-1, with TRBD2 matching 11 bases. This CDR3 is built from 20 residues. With 4 bases clipped from V and 4 bases from J, the junction kept 18 bases outside the gene matches. From germline, CDR1 is MDHEN and CDR2 SYDVKM. The CDR3 loop reads CASSSTGGRTSGRLYNEQFF. Here the CDR3 DNA reads TGTGCCAGCAGTTCCACAGGGGGCCGAACTAGCGGGAGACTATACAATGAGCAGTTCTTC. Based on the CDR3 plus reference TRBV28 and TRBJ2-1, the full variable domain is DVKVTQSSRYLVKRTGEKVFLECVQDMDHENMFWYRQDPGLGLRLIYFSYDVKMKEKGDIPEGYSVSREKKERFSLILESASTNQTSMYLCASSSTGGRTSGRLYNEQFFGPGTRLTVL.

V is TRBV6-6 and J is TRBJ2-5; D might be TRBD2 (7 bases). The germline gives CDR1 MNHNY, CDR2 SVGAGI (reference sequence). V was trimmed by 2 bases and J by 5 bases, leaving 9 bases between them. This CDR3 has 13 amino acids. The CDR3: CASSYRGGETQYF. Here the CDR3 DNA reads TGTGCCAGCAGTTACAGGGGGGGGGAGACCCAGTACTTC.

The chain links TRBV28 to TRBJ1-4, with 7 bases lining up with TRBD1. J gave up 4 bases and V 5 bases, and 7 bases lay outside the gene matches. The CDR3 has 15 amino acids. CDR1 is MDHEN, CDR2 SYDVKM, per germline. This CDR3 is CASSPRTGLNEKLFF. In nucleotides, the CDR3 is TGTGCCAGCAGTCCCCGGACAGGCCTTAATGAAAAACTGTTTTTT.

This rearrangement joins TRBV29-1 to TRBJ2-1; the D gene is possibly TRBD2 (6 bases). Germline V CDR1 and CDR2: SQVTM, ANQGSEA. The CDR3 consists of 13 residues. The CDR3 nucleotides read TGCAGTACTACGGGGACTGAGGGTAATGAGCAGTTCTTC. Protein sequence: CSTTGTEGNEQFF.

A word on this clone: A junction end diverges from the germline sequence, so it may reflect a read error. V gene TRBV4-2 combines with J gene TRBJ2-7, with D perhaps TRBD2 (6 bases). Germline values: CDR1 LGHNA, CDR2 YNFKEQ. This CDR3 contains 14 residues. The CDR3 coding sequence is TGTGCCTGCAGCCGGGGAGGATTTACCTACGAGCAGTACTTC. Amino acids: CACSRGGFTYEQYF.

The J gene is TRBJ2-1, the V gene TRBV5-4; 13 bases line up with TRBD2. Germline CDR1 reads SGHNT; CDR2 reads YYREEE (reference sequence). The CDR3 loop spans 18 amino acids. V gave up 4 bases and J gave up 4 bases; unmatched junction bases: 11. The CDR3 spells CASSTGLAGVSAYNEQFF. CDR3 coding DNA: TGTGCCAGCAGCACCGGACTAGCGGGAGTTTCTGCGTACAATGAGCAGTTCTTC. Full variable domain (rest looked up from reference TRBV5-4 and TRBJ2-1): ETGVTQSPTHLIKTRGQQVTLRCSSQSGHNTVSWYQQALGQGPQFIFQYYREEENGRGNFPPRFSGLQFPNYSSELNVNALELDDSALYLCASSTGLAGVSAYNEQFFGPGTRLTVL.

The chain employs TRBV5-1 and TRBJ2-2, with TRBD1 matching over 9 bases. CDR1 is SGHRS, CDR2 YFSETQ, per germline. This CDR3 is 15 amino acids long. V dropped 3 bases and J dropped 7; count of bases not matched to a gene: 7. The CDR3 bases are TGCGCCAGCAGCTATATACAGGGGGCGATCGGGGAGCTGTTTTTT. It is translated as CASSYIQGAIGELFF.

V and J are TRBV7-9 and TRBJ1-2, with TRBD1 as a possible D gene (6 bases). The V gene lost 5 bases and the J gene lost 5 bases, with 18 bases spanning the gap. The CDR3 length is 15 residues. Germline V gene sequence: CDR1 SEHNR, CDR2 FQNEAQ (reference sequence). The CDR3 DNA sequence: TGTGCCAGCAGCACCAGACAGGAGATCCGTTATGGCTACACCTTC. This translates into CASSTRQEIRYGYTF.

The genes are TRBV6-5 and TRBJ1-2; possible D gene TRBD1, 5 bases. CDR1 and CDR2 (germline): MNHEY, SVGAGI. CDR3 length: 15 residues. V was cut by 4 bases and J by 2 bases, with 14 bases left in between. CDR3 sequence (DNA): TGTGCCAGCAGTTCTCCGGGACTGTTCAACTATGGCTACACCTTC. As protein: CASSSPGLFNYGYTF.

The J gene is TRBJ2-7, the V gene TRBV4-1, with 13 bases identical to TRBD2. V shed 3 bases and J 5 bases; nucleotides not matched to a gene: 1. The CDR3 covers 14 residues. CDR1 is MGHRA and CDR2 is YSYEKL in the germline V gene. The CDR3 here is CASSHGLAGDEQYF. DNA of the CDR3: TGCGCCAGCAGCCACGGACTAGCGGGAGACGAGCAGTACTTC.

As DNA, the CDR3 is TGCAGCGCAGACAGGATGGGTGAAGCTTTCTTT. Amino acids: CSADRMGEAFF. This chain joins TRBV29-1 and TRBJ1-1; a weak D match, TRBD1 (6 bases). The V end was cut by 7 bases, the J end by 7 bases, with 13 bases between. This CDR3 spans 11 amino acids. CDR1 and CDR2 (germline): SQVTM, ANQGSEA. The whole variable domain, remainder taken from reference TRBV29-1 and TRBJ1-1, is SAVISQKPSRDICQRGTSLTIQCQVDSQVTMMFWYRQQPGQSLTLIATANQGSEATYESGFVIDKFPISRPNLTFSTLTVSNMSPEDSSIYLCSADRMGEAFFGQGTRLTVV.

This clone was observed a single time. J is TRBJ1-2 and V is TRBV6-1; a weak D match, TRBD1 (5 bases). Trimming shortened V by 1 base and J by 8 bases, and 17 bases separated the two germline ends. Germline V gene data show CDR1 as MNHNS and CDR2 as SASEGT. The length of the CDR3 is 15 residues. This chain's CDR3 is CASSEGTRGTGGYTF. The CDR3 DNA follows: TGTGCCAGCAGTGAAGGGACCCGGGGGACTGGGGGCTACACCTTC.

The rearrangement uses TRBV7-8 and TRBJ2-1; TRBD2 matches 11 bases. V shed 4 bases, J shed 6 bases, and the junction held 8 bases outside the gene matches. In germline, CDR1 is SGHVS, CDR2 FQNEAQ. The CDR3 runs 16 residues. The CDR3 protein is CASSSIAGGPGNEQFF. CDR3 DNA sequence: TGTGCCAGCAGCTCAATAGCGGGAGGGCCGGGCAATGAGCAGTTCTTC.

The chain joins TRBV2 to TRBJ2-6, with D perhaps TRBD2 (6 bases). The length of the CDR3 is 16 residues. Looked up from germline, CDR1 is SNHLY and CDR2 is FYNNEI. The V gene lost 9 bases and the J gene lost 2 bases, with 17 bases spanning the gap. CDR3 nucleotide sequence: TGTGCCAGTCACCCCGGAGGGGTCACTGGGGCCAACGTCCTGACTTTC. This gives the protein CASHPGGVTGANVLTF.

The V and J genes are TRBV27 and TRBJ2-3, with 15 bases matching TRBD2. V shed 5 bases, J shed 6 bases, and the junction held 3 bases outside the gene matches. This CDR3 comprises 15 residues. Germline CDR1 is MNHEY and CDR2 is SMNVEV (reference sequence). CDR3 nucleotides: TGTGCCAGCAGTGGGACTAGCGGGGGGCTGGATACGCAGTATTTT. It codes for CASSGTSGGLDTQYF.

CDR3 nucleotide sequence: TGTGCCAGCAGCCTTATGCTCGGACAGGGGGCGAGACTCCCCTACGAGCAGTACTTC. Translated, it gives CASSLMLGQGARLPYEQYF. This chain links TRBV21-1 with TRBJ2-7; no check of the table's D call, TRBD1, against the DNA was made. TRBV21-1 is recorded as a pseudogene. The CDR3 contains 19 residues.

V and J are TRBV10-3 and TRBJ2-7; TRBD1 agrees at 8 bases. The CDR3 sequence is 11 residues long. Germline loops: CDR1 ENHRY, CDR2 SYGVKD. Trimming at V came to 10 bases and at J to 5 bases, leaving 4 bases not matched to a gene. The CDR3 sequence is CATGQGDEQYF. CDR3 in DNA: TGTGCCACCGGACAGGGTGACGAGCAGTACTTC.

This clone was seen just once. The V and J genes are TRBV19 and TRBJ2-5; TRBD2 aligns across 13 bases. The J call could be wrong; TRBJ2-7 is a better fit for the DNA end. Per germline, CDR1 LNHDA and CDR2 SQIVND (reference sequence). This CDR3 is 16 amino acids long. The CDR3 here is CASSGSTSGGDYEQYF. CDR3 DNA sequence: TGTGCCAGTAGTGGGAGTACTAGCGGGGGGGACTACGAGCAGTACTTC.

V and J are TRBV9 and TRBJ1-1; D uncertain. Germline V gives CDR1 SGDLS, CDR2 YYNGEE. The CDR3 is 16 amino acids. V lost 3 bases and J lost 0, with 15 bases in between. The CDR3 coding sequence is TGTGCCAGCAGCGAACTAGCCTCAAGTATGAACACTGAAGCTTTCTTT. This encodes CASSELASSMNTEAFF.

The rearrangement joins TRBV12-5 to TRBJ1-1, with 9 bases that match TRBD1. From germline, CDR1 is LGHNT and CDR2 FRNRAP. The CDR3 extends over 14 amino acids. Trimming took 3 bases from V and 4 from J; bases not matched to a gene: 3. The DNA of the CDR3 is TGTGCTAGTGGTTTTCAGACAGGGGGCACTGAAGCTTTCTTT. Translating gives CASGFQTGGTEAFF.

The chain recombines TRBV19 with TRBJ2-1; possibly TRBD1 for D (5 bases). CDR3 size: 13 residues. V lost 6 bases to trimming and J lost 9 bases, with 15 bases between them. The germline V gene encodes CDR1 LNHDA and CDR2 SQIVND (reference sequence). The CDR3 loop reads CASRQGPYVEQFF. CDR3 in DNA: TGTGCCAGTAGGCAGGGCCCTTATGTTGAGCAGTTCTTC.

The gene calls are TRBV5-1 and TRBJ2-3, with 10 bases aligning to TRBD2. The length of the CDR3 is 16 residues. J was trimmed by 2 bases and V by 0 bases; bases with no gene match: 3. The V gene's germline CDR1 is SGHRS and CDR2 YFSETQ. The CDR3 DNA is TGCGCCAGCAGCTTGGCTCTAGCGGGAGTCACAGATACGCAGTATTTT. This encodes CASSLALAGVTDTQYF.

The chain carries TRBV23-1 and TRBJ2-7; no clear D. Being an ORF, TRBV23-1 has a function that is uncertain. This CDR3 spans 14 amino acids. Deletions cut 3 bases from V and 5 bases from J, with 14 bases between. In nucleotides, the CDR3 is TGCGCCAGCAGTCAGGCAGAGGAAAGCAACGAGCAGTACTTC. It specifies CASSQAEESNEQYF.

The V and J genes are TRBV7-3 and TRBJ2-3; D gene unclear. The ends were cut back, 5 bases at V and 6 bases at J, with 12 bases in the middle. The CDR3 consists of 13 residues. Germline CDR1 and CDR2: SGHTA and FQGTGA. CDR3 sequence reads: CASSPSSDDTQYF. The CDR3, as DNA: TGTGCCAGCAGCCCCTCCAGCGATGATACGCAGTATTTT.

V usage is TRBV5-1 and J usage is TRBJ2-7; the D is unclear. V lost 1 base to trimming and J lost 7 bases, with 12 bases between them. Germline CDR1 and CDR2: SGHRS and YFSETQ. This CDR3 spans 13 amino acids. The CDR3 DNA reads as TGCGCCAGCAGCTTGCCACCTGAGTATGAGCAGTACTTC. Translation: CASSLPPEYEQYF.

The rearrangement joins TRBV30 to TRBJ1-5; 12 positions agree with TRBD1. The CDR3 sequence is 14 residues long. Per the germline V gene, CDR1 is GTSNPN and CDR2 is SVGIG (reference sequence). J gave up 6 bases and V 5 bases, and 5 bases lay outside the gene matches. This CDR3 reads CAWGDRGPGQPQHF. For the CDR3, the DNA is TGTGCCTGGGGGGACAGGGGGCCCGGTCAGCCCCAGCATTTT.

V usage is TRBV4-1 and J usage is TRBJ2-2; maybe TRBD2 (5 bases). V shed 3 bases and J shed 2 bases, with 16 bases lying between them. This CDR3 is 17 amino acids long. Germline loops: CDR1 MGHRA, CDR2 YSYEKL. This chain's CDR3 is CASSQFAGFPNTGELFF. DNA for the CDR3: TGCGCCAGCAGCCAGTTCGCGGGTTTTCCCAACACCGGGGAGCTGTTTTTT.

The chain couples TRBV4-2 to TRBJ2-7, with 8 nucleotides matching TRBD1. Germline V CDR1 and CDR2: LGHNA, YNFKEQ. This CDR3 has 18 residues. V shed 0 bases and J 0 bases; nucleotides not matched to a gene: 10. CDR3 residues: CASSQDGTWTGPSYEQYF. The CDR3 nucleotides read TGTGCCAGCAGCCAAGATGGGACCTGGACAGGGCCCTCCTACGAGCAGTACTTC.

V usage is TRBV12-5 and J usage is TRBJ2-3, with 9 bases identical to TRBD2. CDR1 and CDR2 from the germline V gene are LGHNT and FRNRAP. The CDR3 spans 15 residues. The V and J ends lost 1 base and 5 bases, in that order; junction bases with no gene match: 4. CDR3 protein: CASGLGGTSQDTQYF. CDR3 in DNA: TGTGCTAGTGGTTTGGGGGGGACTAGCCAAGATACGCAGTATTTT.

The J gene is TRBJ1-1, the V gene TRBV19; tentative D call: TRBD1 (6 bases). Germline CDR1 LNHDA, CDR2 SQIVND (reference sequence). Trimming stripped 6 bases from V and 7 bases from J, with 18 bases between. The CDR3 length is 14 residues. The CDR3 nucleotides read TGTGCCAGTAGGATACAACTACTGGACAGTGAAGCTTTCTTT. Translated, it gives CASRIQLLDSEAFF.